This record concerns one T cell receptor (beta chain) sequence. The data are from a study of blood T cell repertoires in COVID-19. Study context: T cells, B-cell-depleted T cells, or PBMCs provided the cDNA or gDNA that served as material.

V was shortened by 3 bases and J by 6 bases, with 12 bases between the two germline ends. The CDR3 has 14 amino acids. Germline values: CDR1 MNHEY, CDR2 SVGAGI. Some clones are missing from TCRdb's copy, which holds only in-frame ones; the method was immunoSEQ multiplex PCR. Seen here are about 100,000 clones, 70% to 90% observed once, and the top ten hold about 5.1%. Source material: peripheral blood. This TCR derives from a human donor in a cohort sampled during active COVID-19. The chain couples TRBV6-5 to TRBJ1-5, with a possible D match to TRBD1 (6 bases). The CDR3 here is CASSYKGVGQPQHF. The CDR3 bases are TGTGCCAGCAGTTATAAGGGGGTAGGTCAGCCCCAGCATTTT.